These 22 T cell receptor beta chains originate from one sample sequenced in a study of blood T cell repertoires in COVID-19. The assay was immunoSEQ multiplex PCR, and TCRdb's table has in-frame clones only and misses some. The sample has around 280,000 clones, around 86% seen once. Sample: peripheral blood. The receptors derive from a man between 65 and 85 years old with acute or convalescent COVID-19.

This chain links TRBV6-5 with TRBJ1-1; a weak D match, TRBD1 (6 bases). CDR1 MNHEY and CDR2 SVGAGI come from the germline V gene. V lost 5 bases and J lost 1, with 14 bases in between. This CDR3 is built from 15 residues. In nucleotides, the CDR3 is TGTGCCAGCAGTAGGACAGCAACCCCGAACACTGAAGCTTTCTTT. Its translation: CASSRTATPNTEAFF.

The chain employs TRBV7-2 and TRBJ2-5; no definite D call. The CDR3 has 11 amino acids. The V gene lost 5 bases and the J gene lost 5 bases, with 6 bases spanning the gap. Germline-derived CDR1 and CDR2 are SGHTA and FQGNSA. The CDR3 protein is CASSPRETQYF. CDR3 nucleotides: TGTGCCAGCAGCCCCCGTGAGACCCAGTACTTC.

The chain is built from TRBV27 and TRBJ2-7; 8 nucleotides line up with TRBD2. Trimming took 5 bases from V and 5 from J; bases not matched to a gene: 11. Germline V gives CDR1 MNHEY, CDR2 SMNVEV (reference sequence). The CDR3 spans 15 residues. CDR3 in amino acids: CASSPGLGFSDEQYF. The CDR3 nucleotides read TGTGCCAGCAGTCCGGGACTAGGTTTTTCCGACGAGCAGTACTTC.

The chain links TRBV6-1 to TRBJ1-6, with TRBD1 matching over 8 bases. Trimming at V came to 2 bases and at J to 9 bases, leaving 3 bases not matched to a gene. Germline CDR1 and CDR2: MNHNS and SASEGT. CDR3 size: 14 residues. The CDR3 region has the DNA TGTGCCAGCAGTGAAATTCAGGGGGCTTCACCCCTCCACTTT. Translated: CASSEIQGASPLHF.

This clone appeared a few times. The rearrangement uses TRBV11-1 and TRBJ2-1; 12 bases map to TRBD2. V lost 2 bases to trimming and J lost 4 bases; unmatched junction nucleotides: 3. Germline V lookup: CDR1 SGHAT, CDR2 FQDESV (reference sequence). This CDR3 spans 16 amino acids. The CDR3 here is CASSLRLAGAYNEQFF. As DNA, the CDR3 is TGTGCCAGCAGCTTAAGACTAGCGGGGGCTTACAATGAGCAGTTCTTC.

This chain uses TRBV19 with TRBJ1-5; 8 bases match TRBD1. CDR1 is LNHDA and CDR2 is SQIVND in the germline V gene (reference sequence). This CDR3 contains 15 residues. After removal of 5 bases from V and 4 bases from J, the junction contained 7 bases not matched to a gene. The CDR3, as DNA: TGTGCCAGTAGTCAGGGGGCGATTCGTAATCAGCCCCAGCATTTT. Amino acid sequence: CASSQGAIRNQPQHF. Full variable domain (remainder filled in from reference TRBV19 and TRBJ1-5): DGGITQSPKYLFRKEGQNVTLSCEQNLNHDAMYWYRQDPGQGLRLIYYSQIVNDFQKGDIAEGYSVSREKKESFPLTVTSAQKNPTAFYLCASSQGAIRNQPQHFGDGTRLSIL.

Of note for this clone: Since the CDR3 does not end with the conserved phenylalanine or tryptophan, this likely comes from a read error. It is unclear where the CDR3 begins or ends on the DNA, so no DNA is shown, and the CDR3 is as TCRdb lists it. V is TRBV5-4 and J is TRBJ2-7; the table names TRBD1, a call not compared with the DNA. Germline CDR1 and CDR2: SGHNT and YYREEE (reference sequence). The CDR3 comprises 15 residues, both ends counted. The chain's CDR3 is CASSVSGQGGRVAEI.

The chain links TRBV19 to TRBJ2-7, with 11 bases aligning to TRBD2. There are 17 residues in the CDR3. CDR1 and CDR2 (germline): LNHDA, SQIVND (reference sequence). After removal of 4 bases from V and 7 bases from J, the junction contained 15 bases not matched to a gene. This CDR3 is CASSSPPGTSGIREQYF. The CDR3 nucleotides read TGTGCCAGTAGTAGTCCACCCGGGACTAGCGGTATTCGGGAGCAGTACTTC.

The rearrangement links TRBV18 to TRBJ1-4; 7 nucleotides match TRBD1. Germline CDR1 is KGHSH and CDR2 is LQKENI. The J segment lost 8 bases and the V segment lost 1 base, leaving 7 bases of the junction unmatched. The CDR3 runs to 15 residues. The DNA of the CDR3 is TGTGCCAGCTCACCACGACAGGGCTTCGAAGAAAAACTGTTTTTT. It specifies CASSPRQGFEEKLFF.

The V call is TRBV6-4, the J call TRBJ2-1; 12 positions agree with TRBD2. The CDR3 has 14 amino acids. Germline lookup yields CDR1 MRHNA and CDR2 SNTAGT. Losses at the gene ends were 5 bases for V and 7 bases for J; bases not matched to a gene: 3. Here the CDR3 reads CASSLAGGYNEQFF. The CDR3 nucleotides are TGTGCCAGCAGTCTAGCGGGGGGGTATAATGAGCAGTTCTTC.

The CDR3 DNA reads as TGTGCCAGCAGTTCGACTAGCGGGGGCCTCTCCTACGAGCAGTACTTC. It is translated as CASSSTSGGLSYEQYF. The rearrangement uses TRBV28 and TRBJ2-7; 12 bases match TRBD2. Germline V gene sequence: CDR1 MDHEN, CDR2 SYDVKM. V trimming: 4 bases; J trimming: 0 bases; junction bases outside the gene matches: 4. The CDR3 is 16 amino acids.

The chain joins TRBV2 to TRBJ1-4; D gene uncertain. The CDR3 contains 15 residues. Trimming shortened V by 6 bases and J by 0 bases, and 11 bases separated the two germline ends. In germline, CDR1 is SNHLY, CDR2 FYNNEI. CDR3 loop: CASRERVTTNEKLFF. CDR3 sequence (DNA): TGTGCCAGCAGGGAGCGGGTTACAACTAATGAAAAACTGTTTTTT.

In this sample, this clone turned up once. The V and J genes are TRBV28 and TRBJ1-2; D is perhaps TRBD1 (6 bases). The CDR3 sequence is 11 residues long. Trimming stripped 7 bases from V and 10 bases from J, with 13 bases between. Germline V gives CDR1 MDHEN, CDR2 SYDVKM. The CDR3 nucleotides are TGTGCCAGCAACTTGGGACATCTCTACACCTTC. Encoded protein: CASNLGHLYTF.

This clone was detected once. The chain carries TRBV5-1 and TRBJ2-5; 8 bases are a match to TRBD2. From germline, CDR1 is SGHRS and CDR2 YFSETQ. Losses at the gene ends were 4 bases for V and 0 bases for J; bases not matched to a gene: 11. The CDR3 runs 17 residues. This CDR3 reads CASSLSRGGGYQETQYF. The CDR3 DNA follows: TGCGCCAGCAGCCTTTCCCGCGGCGGGGGGTACCAAGAGACCCAGTACTTC.

This clone was detected once. The chain recombines TRBV5-8 with TRBJ2-2, with 9 bases lining up with TRBD1. CDR3 length: 15 residues. Per germline, CDR1 SGHTS and CDR2 YDEGEE. V was pared by 3 bases and J by 3 bases, with 3 bases of the junction left unmatched. The CDR3 sequence is CASSSTGGYTGELFF. The DNA for the CDR3 is TGTGCCAGCAGCTCGACAGGGGGGTACACCGGGGAGCTGTTTTTT.

This chain uses TRBV9 with TRBJ1-1; TRBD1 matches 7 bases. This CDR3 has 15 amino acids. Germline CDR1 and CDR2: SGDLS and YYNGEE. The V gene end was trimmed by 3 bases and the J gene end by 4 bases; junction bases not matched to a gene: 9. This CDR3 is CASSASSGQVTEAFF. CDR3 nucleotide sequence: TGTGCCAGCAGCGCCAGCTCCGGACAGGTCACTGAAGCTTTCTTT. Full variable domain (missing parts from reference TRBV9 and TRBJ1-1): DSGVTQTPKHLITATGQRVTLRCSPRSGDLSVYWYQQSLDQGLQFLIQYYNGEERAKGNILERFSAQQFPDLHSELNLSSLELGDSALYFCASSASSGQVTEAFFGQGTRLTVV.

The chain joins TRBV7-2 to TRBJ2-1; the D gene is possibly TRBD2 (6 bases). Trimming pared 1 base from V and 5 bases from J, leaving 9 bases between. This CDR3 is built from 14 residues. CDR1 is SGHTA and CDR2 is FQGNSA in the germline V gene. The CDR3 here is CASSLVGGDNEQFF. CDR3 DNA sequence: TGTGCCAGCAGCTTAGTCGGGGGTGACAATGAGCAGTTCTTC.

This chain connects TRBV6-1 to TRBJ1-5, with unresolved D. Germline V gene data show CDR1 as MNHNS and CDR2 as SASEGT. V lost 3 bases, J lost 0 bases, and 12 bases lay in between. This CDR3 spans 16 amino acids. CDR3 nucleotides: TGTGCCAGCAGTGAGTACAGCGGAAGTAGCAATCAGCCCCAGCATTTT. Translation gives CASSEYSGSSNQPQHF.

The chain employs TRBV19 and TRBJ2-3; possible D gene TRBD2, 5 bases. The CDR3 runs 14 residues. Germline CDR1 is LNHDA and CDR2 is SQIVND (reference sequence). The V end was cut by 10 bases, the J end by 3 bases, with 17 bases between. As DNA, the CDR3 is TGTGCCACCGCCAGCACTAGGGCTACAGATACGCAGTATTTT. Translated: CATASTRATDTQYF.

The CDR3 DNA is TGTGCCAGCAGCGCGCACGCAGGGAATGGTTACGAGCAGTACTTC. Amino acids: CASSAHAGNGYEQYF. The rearrangement links TRBV9 to TRBJ2-7, with D maybe TRBD1 (5 bases). Germline V lookup: CDR1 SGDLS, CDR2 YYNGEE. The ends were cut back, 3 bases at V and 4 bases at J, with 17 bases in the middle. The CDR3 runs to 15 residues.

This chain uses TRBV29-1 with TRBJ2-2; D possibly corresponds to TRBD2 (5 bases). Germline V gives CDR1 SQVTM, CDR2 ANQGSEA. V was cut by 2 bases and J by 5 bases, with 6 bases left in between. This CDR3 comprises 12 residues. The CDR3 coding sequence is TGCAGCGTTGAACGGGGTACCGGGGAGCTGTTTTTT. Translated, it gives CSVERGTGELFF.

The J gene is TRBJ2-1, the V gene TRBV2, with 11 bases aligning to TRBD1. This CDR3 spans 17 amino acids. J gave up 7 bases and V 4 bases, and 12 bases lay outside the gene matches. Germline values: CDR1 SNHLY, CDR2 FYNNEI. This CDR3 reads CASSGVTGQGAWNEQFF. CDR3 in DNA: TGTGCCAGCAGTGGGGTTACAGGACAGGGGGCTTGGAATGAGCAGTTCTTC.